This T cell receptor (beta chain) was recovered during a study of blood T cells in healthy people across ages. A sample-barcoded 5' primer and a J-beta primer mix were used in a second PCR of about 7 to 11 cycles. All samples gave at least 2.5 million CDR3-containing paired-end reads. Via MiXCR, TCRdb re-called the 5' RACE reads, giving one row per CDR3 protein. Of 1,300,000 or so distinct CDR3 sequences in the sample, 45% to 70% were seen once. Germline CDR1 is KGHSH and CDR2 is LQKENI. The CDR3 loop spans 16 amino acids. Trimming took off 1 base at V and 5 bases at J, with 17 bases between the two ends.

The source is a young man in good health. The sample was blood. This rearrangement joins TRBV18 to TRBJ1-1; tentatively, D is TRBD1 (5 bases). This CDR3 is CASSPQGNSGNTEAFF. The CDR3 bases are TGTGCCAGCTCACCACAGGGGAACTCGGGTAATACTGAAGCTTTCTTT.